These T cell receptor beta chains were read from a single sample in a study of OX40 agonist ivuxolimab in advanced cancers. Only in-frame clones appear in the TCRdb table, and some are missing; sequencing was by immunoSEQ multiplex PCR. The table has tens of thousands of clones, around 87% seen once. Here the sequenced sample was CD4+ or CD8+ T cells sorted from blood, taken in a trial of the OX40 agonist ivuxolimab. The receptors shown here come from an adult with an advanced solid tumor such as melanoma, head and neck, liver or kidney cancer. Each CDR3 is given with its conserved first and last residue. Each record gives: V gene, J gene, D gene, clone size, CDR3 length, CDR3 protein, CDR3 DNA. D genes are given only for firm matches. Clone size appears in some rows only: once, few, many, or a class for an expanded clone.

>TRBV10-1|TRBJ2-1|TRBD2|-|15
CASSNSGAIYNEQFF
TGCGCCAGCAGCAATAGCGGGGCGATTTACAATGAGCAGTTCTTC
>TRBV9|TRBJ2-6|-|-|15
CASLTRGSGANVLTF
TGTGCCAGCCTAACTCGGGGGTCCGGGGCCAACGTCCTGACTTTC
>TRBV6-1|TRBJ2-3|TRBD2|medium-sized|15
CASSELAGAPDTQYF
TGTGCCAGCAGTGAACTAGCGGGAGCTCCAGATACGCAGTATTTT
>TRBV6-6|TRBJ2-7|-|-|13
CASSPHPWEEQYF
TGTGCCAGCAGCCCCCATCCTTGGGAGGAGCAGTACTTC
>TRBV27|TRBJ1-2|-|-|17
CASSFSTDYTGRYGYTF
TGTGCCAGCAGTTTTTCTACCGACTATACGGGGAGGTATGGCTACACCTTC
>TRBV7-6|TRBJ1-6|TRBD1|-|16
CASSLKLGQGNSPLHF
TGTGCCAGCAGCCTGAAACTAGGACAGGGTAATTCACCCCTCCACTTT
>TRBV27|TRBJ2-7|TRBD2|-|14
CASSLTGLAYEQYF
TGTGCCAGCAGTTTGACGGGACTAGCGTACGAGCAGTACTTC
>TRBV18|TRBJ2-5|-|-|14
CASSPAGGQETQYF
TGTGCCAGCTCACCAGCCGGGGGCCAAGAGACCCAGTACTTC
>TRBV19|TRBJ1-2|-|-|13
CASSVTNTMGYTF
TGTGCCAGTAGTGTGACCAATACTATGGGCTACACCTTC
>TRBV10-3|TRBJ2-1|TRBD2|-|17
CAISELLAGGGDDEQFF
TGTGCCATCAGTGAGCTGCTAGCGGGAGGGGGGGACGATGAGCAGTTCTTC
>TRBV7-9|TRBJ2-7|-|-|12
CASSPGRGEQYF
TGTGCCAGCAGCCCCGGCCGGGGGGAGCAGTACTTC
>TRBV19|TRBJ2-7|TRBD2|-|15
CASSIMASGRVEQYF
TGTGCCAGTAGTATAATGGCTAGCGGGAGAGTTGAGCAGTACTTC
>TRBV27|TRBJ2-3|TRBD2|-|20
CASSLGVPSGTPPGTDTQYF
TGTGCCAGCAGTTTAGGAGTTCCTAGCGGGACACCCCCTGGCACAGATACGCAGTATTTT
>TRBV27|TRBJ1-2|TRBD1|medium-sized|13
CASRWAGGTAYTF
TGTGCCAGCAGGTGGGCAGGGGGAACCGCCTACACCTTC
>TRBV5-1|TRBJ1-5|-|-|16
CASSSAVLPSNQPQHF
TGCGCCAGCAGCTCGGCGGTTCTTCCTAGCAATCAGCCCCAGCATTTT
>TRBV5-1|TRBJ1-2|TRBD1|once|16
CASSPRTGLSGYGYTF
TGCGCCAGCAGCCCGAGGACAGGGCTCTCGGGCTATGGCTACACCTTC
>TRBV9|TRBJ1-1|TRBD1|medium-sized|15
CASSPRQGVDTEAFF
TGTGCCAGCAGCCCTCGACAGGGGGTAGACACTGAAGCTTTCTTT
>TRBV5-4|TRBJ1-2|TRBD1|-|12
CASSPGGLGYTF
TGTGCCAGCAGCCCAGGGGGCCTTGGCTACACCTTC
>TRBV19|TRBJ2-7|TRBD2|-|14
CASKIAGGFNEQYF
TGTGCCAGTAAAATAGCGGGAGGGTTTAACGAGCAGTACTTC
>TRBV10-1|TRBJ2-3|-|-|14
CASAQGLAGDTQYF
TGCGCCAGCGCTCAGGGACTGGCCGGAGATACGCAGTATTTT
>TRBV10-3|TRBJ2-3|-|-|15
CAISESLGSTDTQYF
TGTGCCATCAGTGAGTCGCTGGGGAGTACAGATACGCAGTATTTT
>TRBV7-9|TRBJ2-3|TRBD2|-|14
CASSFGTSADTQYF
TGTGCCAGCAGCTTCGGGACTAGCGCAGATACGCAGTATTTT
>TRBV27|TRBJ1-6|-|once|13
CASKGMWDSPLHF
TGTGCCAGCAAAGGGATGTGGGACTCACCCCTCCACTTT
>TRBV18|TRBJ2-7|-|medium-sized|11
CASSPPDEQYF
TGTGCCAGCTCACCACCGGACGAGCAGTACTTC
>TRBV9|TRBJ2-7|TRBD1|-|14
CASSGRDSSYEQYF
TGTGCCAGCAGCGGTCGGGACAGCTCCTACGAGCAGTACTTC
>TRBV7-3|TRBJ1-2|-|few|13
CASSLDSRYGYTF
TGTGCCAGCAGCCTGGACAGCCGGTATGGCTACACCTTC
>TRBV6-1|TRBJ2-7|-|-|15
CASSEFGTSSYEQYF
TGTGCCAGCAGTGAATTCGGAACCAGCTCCTACGAGCAGTACTTC
>TRBV27|TRBJ2-1|TRBD1|-|14
CASSSQGKYNEQFF
TGTGCCAGCAGTTCACAGGGGAAGTACAATGAGCAGTTCTTC
>TRBV25-1|TRBJ1-2|-|-|13
CASRATGGYGYTF
TGTGCCAGCAGAGCGACAGGAGGCTATGGCTACACCTTC
>TRBV30|TRBJ2-1|-|-|19
CAWSVGGGFAGARYNEQFF
TGTGCCTGGAGTGTAGGGGGGGGTTTTGCGGGAGCCCGCTACAATGAGCAGTTCTTC
>TRBV28|TRBJ2-7|TRBD2|-|16
CASNWRGVVTPYEQYF
TGTGCCAGCAATTGGCGGGGGGTAGTTACCCCCTACGAGCAGTACTTC
>TRBV30|TRBJ2-7|-|-|13
CAQQKRLGYEQYF
TGTGCCCAACAAAAGAGGCTGGGCTACGAGCAGTACTTC
>TRBV5-1|TRBJ2-1|-|-|15
CASSLTGFSLDEQFF
TGCGCCAGCAGCTTGACAGGTTTCTCTTTGGATGAGCAGTTCTTC